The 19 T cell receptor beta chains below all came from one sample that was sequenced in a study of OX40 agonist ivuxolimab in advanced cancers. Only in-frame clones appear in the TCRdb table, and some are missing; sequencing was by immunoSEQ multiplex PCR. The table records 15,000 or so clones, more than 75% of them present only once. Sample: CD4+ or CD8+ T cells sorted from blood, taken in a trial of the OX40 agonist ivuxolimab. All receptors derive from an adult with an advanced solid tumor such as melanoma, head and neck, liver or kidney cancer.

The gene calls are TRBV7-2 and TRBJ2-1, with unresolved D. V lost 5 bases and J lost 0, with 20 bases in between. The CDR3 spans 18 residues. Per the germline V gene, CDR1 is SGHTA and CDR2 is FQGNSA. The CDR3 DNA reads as TGTGCCAGCAGCCGACTTCGTGTGACCCTGAGCTCCTACAATGAGCAGTTCTTC. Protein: CASSRLRVTLSSYNEQFF.

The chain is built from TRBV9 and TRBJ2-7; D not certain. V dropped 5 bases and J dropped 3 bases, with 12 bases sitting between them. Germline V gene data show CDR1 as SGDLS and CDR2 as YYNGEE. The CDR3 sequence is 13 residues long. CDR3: CASSFRGLYEQYF. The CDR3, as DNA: TGTGCCAGCAGTTTTCGCGGCCTCTACGAGCAGTACTTC.

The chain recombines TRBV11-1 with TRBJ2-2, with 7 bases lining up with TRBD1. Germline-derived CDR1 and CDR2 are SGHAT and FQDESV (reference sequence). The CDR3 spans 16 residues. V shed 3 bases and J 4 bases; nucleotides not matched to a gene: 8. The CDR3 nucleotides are TGTGCCAGCAGCTTCCGACAGGGAATTACCACCGGGGAGCTGTTTTTT. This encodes CASSFRQGITTGELFF.

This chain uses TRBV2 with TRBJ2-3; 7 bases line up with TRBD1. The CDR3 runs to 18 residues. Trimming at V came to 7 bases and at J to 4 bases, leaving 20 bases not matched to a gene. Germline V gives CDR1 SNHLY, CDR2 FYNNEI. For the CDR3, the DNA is TGTGCCAGCATCCACGAGGGGACAGAGATGTATAGTGCAGATACGCAGTATTTT. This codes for CASIHEGTEMYSADTQYF.

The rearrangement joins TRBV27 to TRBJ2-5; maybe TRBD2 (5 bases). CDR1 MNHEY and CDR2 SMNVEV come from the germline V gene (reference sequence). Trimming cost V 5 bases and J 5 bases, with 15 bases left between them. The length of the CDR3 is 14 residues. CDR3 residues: CASSLLGPGETQYF. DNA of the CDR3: TGTGCCAGCAGTCTACTAGGCCCTGGGGAGACCCAGTACTTC.

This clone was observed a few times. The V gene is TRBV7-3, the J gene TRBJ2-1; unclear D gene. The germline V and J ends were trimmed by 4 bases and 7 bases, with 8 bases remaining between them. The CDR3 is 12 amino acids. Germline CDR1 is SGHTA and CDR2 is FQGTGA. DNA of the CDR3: TGTGCCAGCAGCTCCTCCCAGAATGAGCAGTTCTTC. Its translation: CASSSSQNEQFF.

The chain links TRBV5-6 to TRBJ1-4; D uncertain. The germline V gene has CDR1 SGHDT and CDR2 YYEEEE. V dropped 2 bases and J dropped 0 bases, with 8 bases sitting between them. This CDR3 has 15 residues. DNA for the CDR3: TGTGCCAGCAGCTTTGTCGGGGCAACTAATGAAAAACTGTTTTTT. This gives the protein CASSFVGATNEKLFF. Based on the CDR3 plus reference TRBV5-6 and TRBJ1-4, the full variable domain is DAGVTQSPTHLIKTRGQQVTLRCSPKSGHDTVSWYQQALGQGPQFIFQYYEEEERQRGNFPDRFSGHQFPNYSSELNVNALLLGDSALYLCASSFVGATNEKLFFGSGTQLSVL.

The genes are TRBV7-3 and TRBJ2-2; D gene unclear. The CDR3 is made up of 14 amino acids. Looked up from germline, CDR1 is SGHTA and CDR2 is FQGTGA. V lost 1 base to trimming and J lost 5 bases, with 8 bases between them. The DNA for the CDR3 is TGTGCCAGCAGCTTAATAGGTGGGACCGGGGAGCTGTTTTTT. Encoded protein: CASSLIGGTGELFF.

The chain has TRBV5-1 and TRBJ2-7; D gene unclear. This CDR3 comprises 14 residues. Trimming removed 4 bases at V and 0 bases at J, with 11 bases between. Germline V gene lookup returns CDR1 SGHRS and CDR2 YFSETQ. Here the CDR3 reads CASSPGIFSYEQYF. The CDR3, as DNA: TGCGCCAGCAGCCCTGGGATTTTCTCCTACGAGCAGTACTTC.

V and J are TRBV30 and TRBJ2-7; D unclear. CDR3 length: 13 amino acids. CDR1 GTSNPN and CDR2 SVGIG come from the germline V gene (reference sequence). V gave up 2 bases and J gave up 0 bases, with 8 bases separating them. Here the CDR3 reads CAWSSAVSYEQYF. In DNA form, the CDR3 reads TGTGCCTGGAGTTCGGCGGTCTCCTACGAGCAGTACTTC.

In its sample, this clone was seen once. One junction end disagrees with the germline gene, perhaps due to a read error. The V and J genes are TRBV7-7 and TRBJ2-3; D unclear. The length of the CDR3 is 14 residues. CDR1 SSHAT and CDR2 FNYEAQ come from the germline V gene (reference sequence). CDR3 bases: TGTGCTAGCAGCTTAAAGTTGCGCACAGATACGCAGTATTTT. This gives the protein CASSLKLRTDTQYF.

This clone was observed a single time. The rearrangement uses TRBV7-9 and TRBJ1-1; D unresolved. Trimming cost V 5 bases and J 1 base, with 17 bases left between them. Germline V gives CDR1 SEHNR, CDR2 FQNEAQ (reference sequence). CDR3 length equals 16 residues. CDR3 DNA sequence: TGTGCCAGCAGCCCTTATGATGCAGCGAAGAACACTGAAGCTTTCTTT. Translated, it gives CASSPYDAAKNTEAFF.

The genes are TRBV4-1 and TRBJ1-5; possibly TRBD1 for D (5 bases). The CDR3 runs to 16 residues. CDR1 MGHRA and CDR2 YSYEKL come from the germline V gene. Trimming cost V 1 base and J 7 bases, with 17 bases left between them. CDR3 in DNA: TGCGCCAGCAGCCAAGGGGCAGGGAGGAGTCGGCAGCCCCAGCATTTT. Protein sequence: CASSQGAGRSRQPQHF.

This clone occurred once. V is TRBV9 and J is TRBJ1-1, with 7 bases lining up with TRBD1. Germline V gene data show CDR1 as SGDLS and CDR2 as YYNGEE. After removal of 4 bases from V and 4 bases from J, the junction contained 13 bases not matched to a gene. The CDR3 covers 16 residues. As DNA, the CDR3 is TGTGCCAGCAGCTCACAGGGGTCCAGGAGGTCCACTGAAGCTTTCTTT. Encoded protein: CASSSQGSRRSTEAFF. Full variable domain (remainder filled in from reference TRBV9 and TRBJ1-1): DSGVTQTPKHLITATGQRVTLRCSPRSGDLSVYWYQQSLDQGLQFLIQYYNGEERAKGNILERFSAQQFPDLHSELNLSSLELGDSALYFCASSSQGSRRSTEAFFGQGTRLTVV.

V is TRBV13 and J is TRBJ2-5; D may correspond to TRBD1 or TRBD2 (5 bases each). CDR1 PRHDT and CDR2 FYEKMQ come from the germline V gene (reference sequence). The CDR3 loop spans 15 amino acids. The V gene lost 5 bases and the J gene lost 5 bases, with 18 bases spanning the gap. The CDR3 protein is CASSASSGPKETQYF. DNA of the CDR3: TGTGCCAGCAGCGCGTCCTCGGGGCCCAAGGAGACCCAGTACTTC.

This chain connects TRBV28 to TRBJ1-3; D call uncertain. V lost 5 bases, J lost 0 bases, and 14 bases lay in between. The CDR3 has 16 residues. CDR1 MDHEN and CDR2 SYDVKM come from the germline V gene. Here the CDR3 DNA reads TGTGCCAGCAGTCCCAGTGGAGCGCTCTCTGGAAACACCATATATTTT. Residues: CASSPSGALSGNTIYF.

The CDR3 DNA sequence: TGTGCCAGCAGCTTATTGGGGGACTATGGCTACACCTTC. Residues: CASSLLGDYGYTF. This chain uses TRBV4-2 with TRBJ1-2, with D possibly being TRBD1 (5 bases). Deletions cut 5 bases from V and 3 bases from J, with 10 bases between. Per germline, CDR1 LGHNA and CDR2 YNFKEQ. CDR3 length: 13 residues.

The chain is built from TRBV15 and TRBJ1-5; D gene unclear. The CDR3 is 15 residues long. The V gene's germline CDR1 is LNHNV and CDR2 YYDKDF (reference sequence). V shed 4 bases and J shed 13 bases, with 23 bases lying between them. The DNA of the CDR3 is TGTGCCACCAGCACCTTTGGGGTTCCCGGTCAAACTCAGCATTTT. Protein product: CATSTFGVPGQTQHF.

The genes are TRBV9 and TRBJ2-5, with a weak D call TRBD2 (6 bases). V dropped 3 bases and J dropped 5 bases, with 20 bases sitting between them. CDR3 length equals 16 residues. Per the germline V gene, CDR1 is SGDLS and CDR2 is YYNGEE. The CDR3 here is CASSEGTETLGETQYF. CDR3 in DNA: TGTGCCAGCAGCGAGGGGACTGAGACCCTTGGGGAGACCCAGTACTTC.